This T cell receptor (beta chain) appears in the sequencing data of a study of blood T cell repertoires in COVID-19. Study details: From the United States, Italy and Spain came samples of acute and convalescent COVID-19. From T cells, B-cell-depleted T cells, or PBMCs came the material, which was cDNA or gDNA.

Germline-derived CDR1 and CDR2 are MNHEY and SVGEGT. After removal of 6 bases from V and 6 bases from J, the junction contained 5 bases not matched to a gene. This CDR3 region has 15 residues. The assay was immunoSEQ multiplex PCR, and TCRdb's table has in-frame clones only and misses some. The data show 63,000 or so clones, with 70% to 85% seen just once and approximately 39% held by the top ten. The chain has TRBV6-2 or TRBV6-3 and TRBJ2-1; 13 bases match TRBD2. The source material was peripheral blood. The TCR was taken from a human donor in a cohort sampled during active COVID-19. This CDR3 reads CASSSGTSGVNEQFF. CDR3 in DNA: TGTGCCAGCAGCTCCGGGACTAGCGGGGTCAATGAGCAGTTCTTC.